A selection of T cell receptor beta chains follows, all from one sample in a study of regulatory T cells in long-lasting Graves disease. TCRdb processed the multiplex PCR reads anew with MiXCR; each CDR3 protein has one entry. Of some 340,000 distinct CDR3 sequences in the sample, 23% were seen once. Sequenced here: peripheral blood mononuclear cells (PBMCs), sampled when the disease was refractory, from a patient treated with antithyroid drugs. These receptors originate from a woman in her thirties or forties with Graves disease. CDR3s include the opening cysteine and the closing phenylalanine or tryptophan. Each record gives: J gene, D gene, clone size, V gene, CDR3 protein, CDR3 DNA. D genes are given only for firm matches. Where a row states a size, it is once, few, many or the class of an expanded clone; other rows omit it.

j_call: TRBJ2-3
d_call: NA
clone_size: many
v_call: TRBV28
cdr3_aa: CASSGTEFGFGTDTQYF
cdr3_nt: TGTGCCAGCAGTGGGACCGAATTTGGTTTCGGCACAGATACGCAGTATTTT

j_call: TRBJ1-1
d_call: TRBD1
clone_size: many
v_call: TRBV27
cdr3_aa: CASRDRERGQNTEAFF
cdr3_nt: TGTGCCAGCAGGGACAGGGAAAGGGGCCAAAACACTGAAGCTTTCTTT

j_call: TRBJ2-2
d_call: NA
clone_size: many
v_call: TRBV7-2
cdr3_aa: CASSLKLPGELFF
cdr3_nt: TGTGCCAGCAGCTTAAAGCTACCTGGGGAGCTGTTTTTT

j_call: TRBJ1-5
d_call: NA
clone_size: NA
v_call: TRBV5-1
cdr3_aa: CASSLAPREGQPQHF
cdr3_nt: TGCGCCAGCAGCTTGGCCCCGAGGGAGGGACAGCCCCAGCATTTT

j_call: TRBJ2-7
d_call: TRBD1
clone_size: NA
v_call: TRBV29-1
cdr3_aa: CSVEGQGQGTYEQYF
cdr3_nt: TGCAGCGTTGAAGGGCAGGGACAGGGGACCTACGAGCAGTACTTC

j_call: TRBJ2-7
d_call: NA
clone_size: many
v_call: TRBV27
cdr3_aa: CASSFVGPADEQYF
cdr3_nt: TGTGCCAGCAGTTTTGTTGGGCCCGCCGACGAGCAGTACTTC

j_call: TRBJ1-4
d_call: TRBD1
clone_size: many
v_call: TRBV27
cdr3_aa: CASSYGTGVGVKLFF
cdr3_nt: TGTGCCAGCAGTTATGGGACAGGGGTCGGGGTAAAACTGTTTTTT

j_call: TRBJ2-3
d_call: NA
clone_size: few
v_call: TRBV12-3/TRBV12-4
cdr3_aa: CASSLARDPLRDTQYF
cdr3_nt: TGTGCCAGCAGTTTAGCCCGGGACCCCCTCCGGGATACGCAGTATTTT

j_call: TRBJ2-5
d_call: TRBD2
clone_size: few
v_call: TRBV20-1
cdr3_aa: CSVPTSAETQYF
cdr3_nt: TGCAGTGTCCCGACTAGCGCAGAGACCCAGTACTTC

j_call: TRBJ2-1
d_call: NA
clone_size: many
v_call: TRBV3-1
cdr3_aa: CASSRAGNEQFF
cdr3_nt: TGTGCCAGCAGCCGGGCGGGGAATGAGCAGTTCTTC

j_call: TRBJ2-7
d_call: TRBD1
clone_size: NA
v_call: TRBV19
cdr3_aa: CASTPAPGQGAYEQYF
cdr3_nt: TGTGCCAGTACCCCAGCCCCGGGACAGGGAGCCTACGAGCAGTACTTC

j_call: TRBJ2-5
d_call: NA
clone_size: NA
v_call: TRBV9
cdr3_aa: CASSVGGGREETQYF
cdr3_nt: TGTGCCAGCAGCGTAGGAGGGGGGAGAGAAGAGACCCAGTACTTC

j_call: TRBJ2-7
d_call: NA
clone_size: many
v_call: TRBV2
cdr3_aa: CASSAGPPYEQYF
cdr3_nt: TGTGCCAGCAGTGCCGGACCACCCTACGAGCAGTACTTC

j_call: TRBJ2-3
d_call: NA
clone_size: few
v_call: TRBV3-1
cdr3_aa: CASSQEPTPKYF
cdr3_nt: TGTGCCAGCAGCCAAGAGCCCACGCCGAAGTATTTT

j_call: TRBJ2-3
d_call: TRBD1
clone_size: NA
v_call: TRBV28
cdr3_aa: CASSGQGILADTQYF
cdr3_nt: TGTGCCAGCAGCGGACAGGGGATTTTGGCAGATACGCAGTATTTT

j_call: TRBJ2-5
d_call: TRBD2
clone_size: many
v_call: TRBV7-3
cdr3_aa: CASSLAGGSETQYF
cdr3_nt: TGTGCCAGCAGCTTAGCGGGAGGGAGCGAGACCCAGTACTTC

j_call: TRBJ2-7
d_call: TRBD2
clone_size: NA
v_call: TRBV6-2/TRBV6-3
cdr3_aa: CAISEREGREQYF
cdr3_nt: TGTGCCATCAGTGAGCGGGAGGGGCGAGAGCAGTACTTC

j_call: TRBJ1-1
d_call: NA
clone_size: many
v_call: TRBV29-1
cdr3_aa: CSVARGNTEAFF
cdr3_nt: TGCAGCGTTGCGCGGGGGAACACTGAAGCTTTCTTT

j_call: TRBJ2-6
d_call: TRBD2
clone_size: many
v_call: TRBV2
cdr3_aa: CASNQGPGLAGAGANVLTF
cdr3_nt: TGTGCCAGTAATCAAGGACCGGGACTAGCGGGAGCTGGGGCCAACGTCCTGACTTTC

j_call: TRBJ1-1
d_call: TRBD1
clone_size: NA
v_call: TRBV9
cdr3_aa: CASSVSRRGRAWTEAFF
cdr3_nt: TGTGCCAGCAGCGTATCACGGAGGGGGCGAGCGTGGACTGAAGCTTTCTTT

j_call: TRBJ1-2
d_call: TRBD1
clone_size: NA
v_call: TRBV28
cdr3_aa: CASSWTGQGMAWSF
cdr3_nt: TGTGCCAGCAGCTGGACGGGACAGGGTATGGCCTGGAGCTTC

j_call: TRBJ1-5
d_call: NA
clone_size: many
v_call: TRBV29-1
cdr3_aa: CSVVDRALHNQPQHF
cdr3_nt: TGCAGCGTTGTTGACCGGGCTCTTCACAATCAGCCCCAGCATTTT

j_call: TRBJ2-3
d_call: NA
clone_size: few
v_call: TRBV10-3
cdr3_aa: CAIATGTSTDTQYF
cdr3_nt: TGTGCCATCGCGACGGGAACTAGCACAGATACGCAGTATTTT

j_call: TRBJ2-4
d_call: NA
clone_size: many
v_call: TRBV11-2
cdr3_aa: CASSSRSIDSGPKNIQYF
cdr3_nt: TGTGCCAGCAGCTCTCGGTCTATCGACTCGGGTCCCAAAAACATTCAGTACTTC

j_call: TRBJ2-4
d_call: NA
clone_size: many
v_call: TRBV28
cdr3_aa: CASSLPLNIQYF
cdr3_nt: TGTGCCAGCAGTTTACCATTAAACATTCAGTACTTC

j_call: TRBJ1-2
d_call: NA
clone_size: many
v_call: TRBV11-2
cdr3_aa: CASSLVGSAYYGYTF
cdr3_nt: TGTGCCAGCAGCTTAGTTGGCAGTGCGTACTATGGCTACACCTTC

j_call: TRBJ2-2
d_call: NA
clone_size: many
v_call: TRBV27
cdr3_aa: CASSLSATGELFF
cdr3_nt: TGTGCCAGCAGTTTATCCGCCACCGGGGAGCTGTTTTTT

j_call: TRBJ1-2
d_call: TRBD1
clone_size: NA
v_call: TRBV6-5
cdr3_aa: CASSSVTGRSGYTF
cdr3_nt: TGTGCCAGCAGTTCAGTGACAGGGCGGAGTGGCTACACCTTC

j_call: TRBJ1-5
d_call: TRBD1
clone_size: few
v_call: TRBV6-2/TRBV6-3
cdr3_aa: CASSYSRQGAGNQPQHF
cdr3_nt: TGTGCCAGCAGTTACTCTCGACAGGGCGCGGGGAATCAGCCCCAGCATTTT

j_call: TRBJ1-2
d_call: NA
clone_size: many
v_call: TRBV7-3
cdr3_aa: CASSPQANYGYTF
cdr3_nt: TGTGCCAGCAGCCCCCAAGCTAACTATGGCTACACCTTC

j_call: TRBJ2-7
d_call: NA
clone_size: many
v_call: TRBV28
cdr3_aa: CASRLAGIGFSYEQYF
cdr3_nt: TGTGCCAGCAGACTCGCGGGGATAGGATTCTCCTACGAGCAGTACTTC

j_call: TRBJ2-7
d_call: NA
clone_size: few
v_call: TRBV30
cdr3_aa: CAWSVNTILYF
cdr3_nt: TGTGCCTGGAGTGTAAACACGATACTGTACTTC

j_call: TRBJ1-1
d_call: NA
clone_size: NA
v_call: TRBV10-3
cdr3_aa: CAISESKLYGRWTEAFF
cdr3_nt: TGTGCCATCAGTGAGTCGAAGTTATACGGCAGGTGGACTGAAGCTTTCTTT

j_call: TRBJ2-7
d_call: NA
clone_size: NA
v_call: TRBV10-3
cdr3_aa: CAIKSQGEEQYF
cdr3_nt: TGTGCCATCAAGTCGCAGGGTGAGGAGCAGTACTTC

j_call: TRBJ1-1
d_call: NA
clone_size: few
v_call: TRBV24-1
cdr3_aa: CATSDGVNTEAFF
cdr3_nt: TGTGCCACCAGTGATGGGGTCAACACTGAAGCTTTCTTT

j_call: TRBJ2-5
d_call: NA
clone_size: many
v_call: TRBV14
cdr3_aa: CASSPRGWETQYF
cdr3_nt: TGTGCCAGCAGCCCACGGGGCTGGGAGACCCAGTACTTC

j_call: TRBJ1-1
d_call: NA
clone_size: many
v_call: TRBV3-1
cdr3_aa: CASSPGRETEAFF
cdr3_nt: TGTGCCAGCAGCCCGGGACGTGAAACTGAAGCTTTCTTT

j_call: TRBJ2-7
d_call: NA
clone_size: few
v_call: TRBV6-2/TRBV6-3
cdr3_aa: CASSYPGDTYEQYF
cdr3_nt: TGTGCCAGCAGTTACCCGGGAGATACTTACGAGCAGTACTTC

j_call: TRBJ2-5
d_call: TRBD2
clone_size: NA
v_call: TRBV27
cdr3_aa: CASSLSWEGRAQETQYF
cdr3_nt: TGTGCCAGCAGTTTATCGTGGGAGGGGCGAGCCCAAGAGACCCAGTACTTC

j_call: TRBJ2-2
d_call: NA
clone_size: NA
v_call: TRBV28
cdr3_aa: CASSPLGPPNTGELFF
cdr3_nt: TGTGCCAGCAGTCCCCTGGGACCTCCCAACACCGGGGAGCTGTTTTTT

j_call: TRBJ2-7
d_call: NA
clone_size: few
v_call: TRBV24-1
cdr3_aa: CATSDPARGKAYEQYF
cdr3_nt: TGTGCCACCAGTGATCCCGCTCGAGGAAAGGCCTACGAGCAGTACTTC

j_call: TRBJ2-5
d_call: NA
clone_size: many
v_call: TRBV12-3/TRBV12-4
cdr3_aa: CASSSGDLLQETQYF
cdr3_nt: TGTGCCAGCAGTTCGGGGGACTTACTCCAAGAGACCCAGTACTTC

j_call: TRBJ1-5
d_call: NA
clone_size: many
v_call: TRBV6-1
cdr3_aa: CASSEVVGGRPHQPQHF
cdr3_nt: TGTGCCAGCAGTGAAGTTGTCGGGGGACGCCCCCATCAGCCCCAGCATTTT

j_call: TRBJ2-6
d_call: NA
clone_size: NA
v_call: TRBV7-3
cdr3_aa: CASSLYPRAFSGANVLTF
cdr3_nt: TGTGCCAGCAGCTTATACCCCCGGGCCTTCTCTGGGGCCAACGTCCTGACTTTC

j_call: TRBJ2-2
d_call: NA
clone_size: NA
v_call: TRBV7-2
cdr3_aa: CASSGGLRGARELFF
cdr3_nt: TGTGCCAGCAGCGGGGGGCTTAGAGGGGCCCGGGAGCTGTTTTTT

j_call: TRBJ2-7
d_call: NA
clone_size: once
v_call: TRBV30
cdr3_aa: CAWSPRDLVGYEQYF
cdr3_nt: TGTGCCTGGAGTCCTCGGGATTTGGTGGGGTACGAGCAGTACTTC

j_call: TRBJ2-3
d_call: NA
clone_size: NA
v_call: TRBV28
cdr3_aa: CASSSGRTTDTQYF
cdr3_nt: TGTGCCAGCAGTTCGGGACGGACCACAGATACGCAGTATTTT

j_call: TRBJ2-5
d_call: TRBD1
clone_size: many
v_call: TRBV2
cdr3_aa: CASSESRTGKETQYF
cdr3_nt: TGTGCCAGCAGTGAATCCCGGACAGGAAAAGAGACCCAGTACTTC

j_call: TRBJ2-2
d_call: NA
clone_size: few
v_call: TRBV7-9
cdr3_aa: CASSPISGRLAGELFF
cdr3_nt: TGTGCCAGCAGCCCTATTTCGGGGAGGCTCGCCGGGGAGCTGTTTTTT

j_call: TRBJ2-7
d_call: TRBD2
clone_size: many
v_call: TRBV27
cdr3_aa: CASSGLAGGPGQYF
cdr3_nt: TGTGCCAGCAGCGGACTAGCGGGAGGGCCGGGGCAGTACTTC

j_call: TRBJ1-2
d_call: NA
clone_size: NA
v_call: TRBV3-1
cdr3_aa: CASSQGLHGYTF
cdr3_nt: TGTGCCAGCAGCCAGGGCTTACATGGCTACACCTTC

j_call: TRBJ2-7
d_call: NA
clone_size: NA
v_call: TRBV5-6
cdr3_aa: CASSRGGRDNYEQYF
cdr3_nt: TGTGCCAGCAGCAGAGGCGGGCGGGATAACTACGAGCAGTACTTC

j_call: TRBJ2-7
d_call: NA
clone_size: once
v_call: TRBV19
cdr3_aa: CASSIRTASYEQYF
cdr3_nt: TGTGCCAGTAGTATTAGGACGGCCTCCTACGAGCAGTACTTC

j_call: TRBJ1-1
d_call: TRBD1
clone_size: few
v_call: TRBV20-1
cdr3_aa: CSARDRRQGVTEAFF
cdr3_nt: TGCAGTGCTAGAGATCGGCGGCAGGGGGTCACTGAAGCTTTCTTT

j_call: TRBJ2-3
d_call: NA
clone_size: once
v_call: TRBV29-1
cdr3_aa: CSVVPSTDTQYF
cdr3_nt: TGCAGCGTAGTCCCAAGTACAGATACGCAGTATTTT

j_call: TRBJ2-7
d_call: TRBD2
clone_size: NA
v_call: TRBV5-1
cdr3_aa: CASSLTSGIAYEQYF
cdr3_nt: TGCGCCAGCAGCCTGACTAGCGGAATAGCCTACGAGCAGTACTTC

j_call: TRBJ1-2
d_call: TRBD1
clone_size: NA
v_call: TRBV7-9
cdr3_aa: CASSLATRDREVYGYTF
cdr3_nt: TGTGCCAGCAGCTTAGCAACACGGGACAGGGAGGTCTATGGCTACACCTTC